This entry concerns a single TCR beta chain. Its antigen is undetermined. Germline loops: CDR1 SGHRS, CDR2 YFSETQ. The CDR3 has 13 amino acids. Trimming took 8 bases from V and 0 from J, leaving 9 bases between them. This entry belongs to a study of cytomegalovirus exposure and HLA in healthy donors. Overall study results and limits: Later analysis demonstrated an association between a missense DCLRE1C variant and TCR beta V- and J-gene trimming.

The PCR was carried out with 60 Vbeta primers and 13 Jbeta primers. This table comes from immunoSEQ multiplex PCR, and its TCRdb copy is limited to in-frame clones, with some not included. The top ten clones hold approximately 4.2% of a sample with around 150,000 clones, 72% of them seen once. The rearrangement joins TRBV5-1 to TRBJ2-1; no clear D. The specimen sequenced was PBMCs. The sequence was obtained from a man in his fifties in good health and CMV-seropositive. CDR3 sequence: CASRQDSYNEQFF. Here the CDR3 DNA reads TGCGCCAGTCGGCAGGACTCCTACAATGAGCAGTTCTTC.